These 13 T cell receptor beta chains came from one sample sequenced in a study of T cell responses to AZD1222 COVID-19 vaccine. Assay used: immunoSEQ multiplex PCR; TCRdb lists only in-frame clones, some missing. The sample yields 150,000 or so clones, of which the top ten take up about 2.2%. Sequenced: peripheral blood. The receptor set was obtained from an adult in good health.

The chain links TRBV28 to TRBJ1-3; the match to TRBD1 covers 9 bases. This CDR3 contains 15 residues. The junction had 7 bases not matched to a gene; V was cut back by 6 bases and J by 4 bases. Germline CDR1 MDHEN, CDR2 SYDVKM. CDR3 in amino acids: CASSLTGTGGNTIYF. DNA for the CDR3: TGTGCCAGCAGCCTAACCGGGACAGGGGGAAACACCATATATTTT.

V usage is TRBV27 and J usage is TRBJ1-5, with D possibly being TRBD1 (5 bases). Germline CDR1 is MNHEY and CDR2 is SMNVEV (reference sequence). Between the trimmed V and J ends, which lost 3 bases and 4 bases, there was a span of 19 bases. The length of the CDR3 is 17 residues. CDR3 sequence reads: CASSLAVPGSGNQPQHF. In nucleotides, the CDR3 is TGTGCCAGCAGTTTGGCGGTTCCAGGGAGTGGGAATCAGCCCCAGCATTTT.

The chain couples TRBV7-2 to TRBJ2-6; D not certain. The CDR3 runs to 18 residues. Germline CDR1 and CDR2: SGHTA and FQGNSA. V lost 0 bases and J lost 1, with 13 bases in between. As DNA, the CDR3 is TGTGCCAGCAGCTTAGCGCTTCCCCCAGCATCTGGGGCCAACGTCCTGACTTTC. It is translated as CASSLALPPASGANVLTF.

V is TRBV29-1 and J is TRBJ2-2; possibly TRBD1 for D (6 bases). CDR1 and CDR2 (germline): SQVTM, ANQGSEA. Trimming left V 6 bases short and J 4 bases short, with 6 bases between. The CDR3 is 11 amino acids. The CDR3 loop is CSVQGTGELFF. Written as DNA, the CDR3 is TGCAGCGTACAGGGCACCGGGGAGCTGTTTTTT.

This sequence joins TRBV10-1 and TRBJ1-6; D is unclear. This CDR3 is built from 12 residues. V gave up 6 bases and J gave up 4 bases, with 4 bases separating them. CDR1 is WNHNN and CDR2 is SYGVQD in the germline V gene (reference sequence). The CDR3 region is CASSEYNSPLHF. The CDR3 nucleotides are TGCGCCAGCAGCGAATATAATTCACCCCTCCACTTT.

The chain combines TRBV7-8 with TRBJ2-2; 7 bases are shared with TRBD1. Germline CDR1 is SGHVS and CDR2 is FQNEAQ. The ends lost 5 bases at V and 2 bases at J; junction bases unmatched: 8. The CDR3 consists of 16 residues. The CDR3 coding sequence is TGTGCCAGCAGCGGGCCCCGACAGGGAAACACCGGGGAGCTGTTTTTT. As protein: CASSGPRQGNTGELFF.

The J gene is TRBJ2-3, the V gene TRBV5-1, with TRBD2 matching 8 bases. Looked up from germline, CDR1 is SGHRS and CDR2 is YFSETQ. Unmatched junction bases numbered 7, after V lost 7 bases and J lost 3 bases. The CDR3 is made up of 14 amino acids. CDR3 residues: CASARGGRTDTQYF. The CDR3 DNA reads as TGCGCCAGCGCCCGGGGGGGCCGAACAGATACGCAGTATTTT.

This chain connects TRBV2 to TRBJ2-5, with D perhaps TRBD1 or TRBD2 (5 bases each). This CDR3 spans 13 amino acids. Deletions cut 6 bases from V and 4 bases from J, with 12 bases between. Germline CDR1 SNHLY, CDR2 FYNNEI. The CDR3 here is CASRHDGGETQYF. CDR3 DNA: TGTGCCAGCAGACATGATGGGGGAGAGACCCAGTACTTC. Full variable domain (missing parts from reference TRBV2 and TRBJ2-5): EPEVTQTPSHQVTQMGQEVILRCVPISNHLYFYWYRQILGQKVEFLVSFYNNEISEKSEIFDDQFSVERPDGSNFTLKIRSTKLEDSAMYFCASRHDGGETQYFGPGTRLLVL.

The rearrangement links TRBV7-9 to TRBJ1-3; D unresolved. This CDR3 comprises 13 residues. The germline V gene has CDR1 SEHNR and CDR2 FQNEAQ (reference sequence). V lost 5 bases to trimming and J lost 5 bases, with 10 bases between them. CDR3 sequence (DNA): TGTGCCAGCAGCCCCCCCGACAGAAACACCATATATTTT. Protein sequence: CASSPPDRNTIYF.

The chain is built from TRBV9 and TRBJ2-3; 8 nucleotides agree with TRBD2. The germline V gene encodes CDR1 SGDLS and CDR2 YYNGEE. The CDR3 loop spans 13 amino acids. J lost 4 bases, V lost 4 bases, and 2 bases had no gene match. The CDR3 DNA follows: TGTGCCAGCAGCCCCGGGGGGGCAGATACGCAGTATTTT. Translating gives CASSPGGADTQYF.

This chain connects TRBV9 to TRBJ1-2, with TRBD1 identical over 10 bases. V gave up 0 bases and J gave up 5 bases; unmatched junction bases: 4. The CDR3 is made up of 15 amino acids. Germline values: CDR1 SGDLS, CDR2 YYNGEE. The CDR3 DNA is TGTGCCAGCAGCGTAGAGACAGGGGGCGGATATGGCTACACCTTC. Translating it yields CASSVETGGGYGYTF.

The CDR3: CASSAETGAGYTF. DNA for the CDR3: TGTGCCAGCAGCGCAGAGACAGGGGCTGGCTACACCTTC. The chain employs TRBV9 and TRBJ1-2; 8 bases fit TRBD1. This CDR3 contains 13 residues. Germline V gene lookup returns CDR1 SGDLS and CDR2 YYNGEE. Losses at the gene ends were 3 bases for V and 7 bases for J; bases not matched to a gene: 5.

The chain carries TRBV6-1 and TRBJ1-3; D call uncertain. This CDR3 has 16 amino acids. Trimming removed 1 base from V and 0 bases from J, with 10 bases in between. Germline V gene sequence: CDR1 MNHNS, CDR2 SASEGT. In nucleotides, the CDR3 is TGTGCCAGCAGTGAAGACCGGCCCAGCTCTGGAAACACCATATATTTT. This gives the protein CASSEDRPSSGNTIYF.